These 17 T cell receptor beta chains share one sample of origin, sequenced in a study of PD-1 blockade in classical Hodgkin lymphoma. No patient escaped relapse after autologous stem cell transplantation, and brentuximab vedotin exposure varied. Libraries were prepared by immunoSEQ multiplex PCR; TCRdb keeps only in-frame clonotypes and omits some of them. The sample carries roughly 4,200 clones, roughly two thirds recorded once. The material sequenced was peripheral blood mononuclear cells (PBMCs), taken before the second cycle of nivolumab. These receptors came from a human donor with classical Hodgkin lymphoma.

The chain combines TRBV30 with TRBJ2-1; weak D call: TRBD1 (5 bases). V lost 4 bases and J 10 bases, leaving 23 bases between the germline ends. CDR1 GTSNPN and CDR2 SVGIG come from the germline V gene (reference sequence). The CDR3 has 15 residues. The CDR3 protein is CAWKSTDGSFSEQFF. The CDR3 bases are TGTGCCTGGAAATCGACAGACGGATCATTCTCCGAGCAGTTCTTC. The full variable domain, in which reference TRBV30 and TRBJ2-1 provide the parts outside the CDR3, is SQTIHQWPATLVQPVGSPLSLECTVEGTSNPNLYWYRQAAGRGLQLLFYSVGIGQISSEVPQNLSASRPQDRQFILSSKKLLLSDSGFYLCAWKSTDGSFSEQFFGPGTRLTVL.

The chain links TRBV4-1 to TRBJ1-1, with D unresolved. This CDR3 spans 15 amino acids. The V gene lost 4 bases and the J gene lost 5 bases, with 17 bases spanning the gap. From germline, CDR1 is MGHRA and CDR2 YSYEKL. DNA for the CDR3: TGCGCCAGCAGCCCGCGAATGGTTCGACGAACTGAAGCTTTCTTT. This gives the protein CASSPRMVRRTEAFF.

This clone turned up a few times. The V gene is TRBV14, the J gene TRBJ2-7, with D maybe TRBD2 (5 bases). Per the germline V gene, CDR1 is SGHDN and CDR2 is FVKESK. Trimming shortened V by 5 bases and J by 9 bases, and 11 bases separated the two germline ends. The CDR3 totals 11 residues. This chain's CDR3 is CASSSGRVQYF. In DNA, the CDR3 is TGTGCCAGCAGCTCGGGAAGGGTGCAGTACTTC.

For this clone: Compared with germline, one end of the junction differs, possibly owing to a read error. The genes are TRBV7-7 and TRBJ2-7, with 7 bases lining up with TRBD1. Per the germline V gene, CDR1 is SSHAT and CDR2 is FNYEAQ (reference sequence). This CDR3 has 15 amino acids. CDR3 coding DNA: TGTGCTAGCAGCTTAAGGGACAGAGGAAGATACGAGCAGTACTTC. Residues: CASSLRDRGRYEQYF.

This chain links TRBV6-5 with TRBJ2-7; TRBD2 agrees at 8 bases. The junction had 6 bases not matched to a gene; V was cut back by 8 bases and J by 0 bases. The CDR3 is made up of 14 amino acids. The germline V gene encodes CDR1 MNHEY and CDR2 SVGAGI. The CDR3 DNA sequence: TGTGCCAGCGGTCGCGGGACTAGCTCCTACGAGCAGTACTTC. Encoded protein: CASGRGTSSYEQYF.

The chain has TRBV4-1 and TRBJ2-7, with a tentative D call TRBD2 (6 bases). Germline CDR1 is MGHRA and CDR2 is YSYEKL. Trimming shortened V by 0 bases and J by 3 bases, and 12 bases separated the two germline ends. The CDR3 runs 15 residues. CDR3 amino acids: CASSQEDRGGYEQYF. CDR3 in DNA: TGCGCCAGCAGCCAAGAAGATAGGGGAGGCTACGAGCAGTACTTC.

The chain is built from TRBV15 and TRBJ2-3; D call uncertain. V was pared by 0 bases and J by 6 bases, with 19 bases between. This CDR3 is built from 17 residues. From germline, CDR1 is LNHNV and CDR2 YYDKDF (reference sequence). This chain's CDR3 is CATSRDVLVIPTDTQYF. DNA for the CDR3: TGTGCCACCAGCAGAGATGTGTTGGTGATCCCCACCGATACGCAGTATTTT.

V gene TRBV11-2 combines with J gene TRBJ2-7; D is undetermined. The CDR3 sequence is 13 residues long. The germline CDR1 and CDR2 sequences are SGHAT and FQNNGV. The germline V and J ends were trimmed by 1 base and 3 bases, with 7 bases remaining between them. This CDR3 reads CASSLGGIYEQYF. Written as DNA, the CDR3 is TGTGCCAGCAGCTTAGGAGGTATCTACGAGCAGTACTTC.

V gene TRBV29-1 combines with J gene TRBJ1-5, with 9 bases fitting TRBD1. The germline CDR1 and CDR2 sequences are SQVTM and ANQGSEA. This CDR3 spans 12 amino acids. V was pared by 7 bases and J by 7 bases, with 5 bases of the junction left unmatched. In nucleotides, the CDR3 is TGCAGCGCTAGGACAGGGGACCAGCCCCAGCATTTT. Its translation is CSARTGDQPQHF.

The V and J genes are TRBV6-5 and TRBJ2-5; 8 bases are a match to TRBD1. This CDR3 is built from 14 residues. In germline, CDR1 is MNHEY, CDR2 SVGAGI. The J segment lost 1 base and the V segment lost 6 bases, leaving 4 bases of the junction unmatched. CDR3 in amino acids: CASSKGQVQETQYF. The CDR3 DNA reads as TGTGCCAGCAGCAAGGGACAGGTCCAAGAGACCCAGTACTTC.

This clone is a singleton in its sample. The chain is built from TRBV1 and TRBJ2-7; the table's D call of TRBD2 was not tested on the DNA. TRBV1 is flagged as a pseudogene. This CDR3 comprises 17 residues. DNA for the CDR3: TGCACCAGCAGCCTTGACGGGAGGGCCCCTTTATCCTACGAGCAGTACTTC. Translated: CTSSLDGRAPLSYEQYF.

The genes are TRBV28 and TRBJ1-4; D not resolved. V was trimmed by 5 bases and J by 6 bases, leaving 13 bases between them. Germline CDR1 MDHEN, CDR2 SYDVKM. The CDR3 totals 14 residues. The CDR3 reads CASSLPGVDEKLFF. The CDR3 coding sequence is TGTGCCAGCAGTCTCCCCGGGGTTGATGAAAAACTGTTTTTT.

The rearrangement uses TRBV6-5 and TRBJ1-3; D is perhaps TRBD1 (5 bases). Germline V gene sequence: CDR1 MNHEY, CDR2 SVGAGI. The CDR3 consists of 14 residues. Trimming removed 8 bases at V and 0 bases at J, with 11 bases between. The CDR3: CASAGGNSGNTIYF. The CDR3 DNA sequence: TGTGCCAGCGCCGGGGGGAACTCTGGAAACACCATATATTTT.

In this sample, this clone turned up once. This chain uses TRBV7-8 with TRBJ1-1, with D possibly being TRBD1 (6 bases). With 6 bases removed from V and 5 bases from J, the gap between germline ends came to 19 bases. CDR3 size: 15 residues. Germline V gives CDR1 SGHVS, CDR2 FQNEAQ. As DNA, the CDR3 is TGTGCCAGCAGTCGCAAGGGGGGGCGGGAGACTGAAGCTTTCTTT. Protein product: CASSRKGGRETEAFF. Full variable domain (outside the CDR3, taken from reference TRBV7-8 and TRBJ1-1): GAGVSQSPRYKVAKRGQDVALRCDPISGHVSLFWYQQALGQGPEFLTYFQNEAQLDKSGLPSDRFFAERPEGSVSTLKIQRTQQEDSAVYLCASSRKGGRETEAFFGQGTRLTVV.

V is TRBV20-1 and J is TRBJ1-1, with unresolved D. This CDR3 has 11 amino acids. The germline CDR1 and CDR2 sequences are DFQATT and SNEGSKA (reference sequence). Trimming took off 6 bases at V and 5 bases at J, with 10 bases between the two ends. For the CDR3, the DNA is TGCAGTGCCGTCGTCTTAACTGAAGCTTTCTTT. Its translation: CSAVVLTEAFF.

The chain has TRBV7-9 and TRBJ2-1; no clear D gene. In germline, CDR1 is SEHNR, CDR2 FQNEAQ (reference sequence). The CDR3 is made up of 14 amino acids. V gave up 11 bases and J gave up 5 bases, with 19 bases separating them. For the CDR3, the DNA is TGTGCCTCTTTTAAAGCCGAGGTTAACAATGAGCAGTTCTTC. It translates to CASFKAEVNNEQFF.

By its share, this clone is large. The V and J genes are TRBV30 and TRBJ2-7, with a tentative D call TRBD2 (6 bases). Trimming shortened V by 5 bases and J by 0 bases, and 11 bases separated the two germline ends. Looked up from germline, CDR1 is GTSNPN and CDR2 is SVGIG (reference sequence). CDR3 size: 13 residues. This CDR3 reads CAWSLAFSYEQYF. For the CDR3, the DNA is TGTGCCTGGTCCCTAGCGTTCTCCTACGAGCAGTACTTC.